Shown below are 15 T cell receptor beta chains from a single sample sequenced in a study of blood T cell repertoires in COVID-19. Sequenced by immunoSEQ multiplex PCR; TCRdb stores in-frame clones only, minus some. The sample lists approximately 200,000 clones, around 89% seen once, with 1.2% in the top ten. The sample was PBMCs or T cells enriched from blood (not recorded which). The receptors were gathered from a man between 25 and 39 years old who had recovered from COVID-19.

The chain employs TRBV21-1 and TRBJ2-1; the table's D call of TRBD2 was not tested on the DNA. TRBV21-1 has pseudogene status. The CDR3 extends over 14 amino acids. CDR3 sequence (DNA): TGTGCCAGCATGAGAATAGCGGGAGTTTTTGAGCAGTTCTTC. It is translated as CASMRIAGVFEQFF.

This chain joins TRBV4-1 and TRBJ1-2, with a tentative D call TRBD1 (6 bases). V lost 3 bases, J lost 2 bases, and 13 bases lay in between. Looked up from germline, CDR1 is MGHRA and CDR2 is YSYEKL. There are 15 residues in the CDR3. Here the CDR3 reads CASSHQETGNYGYTF. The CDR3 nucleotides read TGCGCCAGCAGCCATCAGGAGACAGGAAACTATGGCTACACCTTC.

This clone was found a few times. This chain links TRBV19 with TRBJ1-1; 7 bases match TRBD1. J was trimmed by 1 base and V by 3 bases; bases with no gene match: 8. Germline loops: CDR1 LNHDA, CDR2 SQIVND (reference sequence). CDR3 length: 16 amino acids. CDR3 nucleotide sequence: TGTGCCAGTAGTATTATTGGGGGACAGAAGAACACTGAAGCTTTCTTT. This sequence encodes CASSIIGGQKNTEAFF.

The CDR3 spells CASSKLPGLASYEQYF. CDR3 coding DNA: TGCGCCAGCAGCAAATTACCGGGACTAGCGAGTTACGAGCAGTACTTC. The chain joins TRBV4-1 to TRBJ2-7, with TRBD2 matching over 10 bases. The V and J ends lost 5 bases and 4 bases, in that order; junction bases with no gene match: 11. Germline assignment: CDR1 MGHRA and CDR2 YSYEKL. The CDR3 consists of 16 residues.

The DNA for the CDR3 is TGCGCCAGCAGCTTGGGGACAGGAACTCAGCCCCAGCATTTT. Translated: CASSLGTGTQPQHF. J is TRBJ1-5 and V is TRBV5-1, with 7 bases fitting TRBD1. The CDR3 contains 14 residues. V dropped 0 bases and J dropped 6; count of bases not matched to a gene: 3. CDR1 is SGHRS and CDR2 is YFSETQ in the germline V gene.

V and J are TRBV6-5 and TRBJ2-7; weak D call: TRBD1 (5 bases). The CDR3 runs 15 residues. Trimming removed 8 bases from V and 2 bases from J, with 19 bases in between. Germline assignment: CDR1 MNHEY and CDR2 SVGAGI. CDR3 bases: TGTGCCAGCTTCGAAGGGGCAGGTTACCCCTACGAGCAGTACTTC. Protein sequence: CASFEGAGYPYEQYF.

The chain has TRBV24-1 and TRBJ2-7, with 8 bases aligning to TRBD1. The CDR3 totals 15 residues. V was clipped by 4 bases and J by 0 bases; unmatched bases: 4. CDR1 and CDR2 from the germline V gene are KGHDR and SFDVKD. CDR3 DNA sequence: TGTGCCACCAGTGAATCCGGGACAGGCTCCTACGAGCAGTACTTC. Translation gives CATSESGTGSYEQYF.

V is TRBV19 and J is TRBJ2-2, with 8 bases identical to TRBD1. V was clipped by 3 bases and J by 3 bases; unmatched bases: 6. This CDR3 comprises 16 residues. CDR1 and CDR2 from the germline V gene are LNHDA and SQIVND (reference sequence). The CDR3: CASSIRAGGYTGELFF. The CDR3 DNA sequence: TGTGCCAGTAGTATCCGGGCAGGGGGCTACACCGGGGAGCTGTTTTTT.

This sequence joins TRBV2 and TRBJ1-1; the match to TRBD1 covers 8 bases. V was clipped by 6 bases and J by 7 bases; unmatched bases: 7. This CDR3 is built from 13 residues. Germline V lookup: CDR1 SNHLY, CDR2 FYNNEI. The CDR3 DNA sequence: TGTGCCAGCAGGATGGACAGGGTAGTTGAAGCTTTCTTT. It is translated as CASRMDRVVEAFF.

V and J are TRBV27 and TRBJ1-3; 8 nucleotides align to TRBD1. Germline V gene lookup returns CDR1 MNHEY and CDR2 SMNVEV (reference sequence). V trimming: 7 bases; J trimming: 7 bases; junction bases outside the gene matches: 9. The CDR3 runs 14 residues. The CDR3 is CASTVTGQGNTIYF. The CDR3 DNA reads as TGTGCCAGCACCGTTACCGGACAGGGCAACACCATATATTTT.

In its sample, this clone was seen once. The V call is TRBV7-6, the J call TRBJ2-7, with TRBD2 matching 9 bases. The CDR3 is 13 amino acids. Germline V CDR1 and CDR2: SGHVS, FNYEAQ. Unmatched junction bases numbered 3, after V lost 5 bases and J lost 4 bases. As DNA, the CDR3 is TGTGCCAGCAGCCCAAGCGGGGGGTACGAGCAGTACTTC. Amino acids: CASSPSGGYEQYF.

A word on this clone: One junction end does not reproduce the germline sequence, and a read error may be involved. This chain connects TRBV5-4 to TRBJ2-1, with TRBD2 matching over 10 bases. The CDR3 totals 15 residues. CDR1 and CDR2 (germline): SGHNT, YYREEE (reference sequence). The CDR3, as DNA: TGTGCCAGCAGCCCTAGCGGGGGCCCTTACAGTGAGCAGTTCTTC. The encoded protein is CASSPSGGPYSEQFF. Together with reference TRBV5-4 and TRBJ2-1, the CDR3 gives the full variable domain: ETGVTQSPTHLIKTRGQQVTLRCSSQSGHNTVSWYQQALGQGPQFIFQYYREEENGRGNFPPRFSGLQFPNYSSELNVNALELDDSALYLCASSPSGGPYSEQFFGPGTRLTVL.

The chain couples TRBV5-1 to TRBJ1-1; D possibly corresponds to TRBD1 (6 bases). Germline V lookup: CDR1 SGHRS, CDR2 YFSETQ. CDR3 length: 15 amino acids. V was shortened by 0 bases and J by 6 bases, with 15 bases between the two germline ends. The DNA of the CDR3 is TGCGCCAGCAGCTTGGACAGGGTTCGTAGTGCTGAAGCTTTCTTT. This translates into CASSLDRVRSAEAFF.

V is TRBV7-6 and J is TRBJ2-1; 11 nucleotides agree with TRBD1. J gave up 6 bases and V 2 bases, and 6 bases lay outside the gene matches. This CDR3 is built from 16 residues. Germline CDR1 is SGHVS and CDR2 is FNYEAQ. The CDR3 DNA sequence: TGTGCCAGCAGCTTACGGACAGGGGGCCGTCGCAATGAGCAGTTCTTC. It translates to CASSLRTGGRRNEQFF.

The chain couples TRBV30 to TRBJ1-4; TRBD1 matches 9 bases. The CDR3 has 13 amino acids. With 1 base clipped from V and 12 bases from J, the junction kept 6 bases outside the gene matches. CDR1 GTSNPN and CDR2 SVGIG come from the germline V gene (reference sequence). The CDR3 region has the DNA TGTGCCTGGAGTGAGGGACAGGGCTTGCAACTGTTTTTT. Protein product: CAWSEGQGLQLFF.